Following are 27 T cell receptor beta chains from one sample sequenced in a study of blood T cells in healthy people across ages. The second PCR ran roughly 7 to 11 cycles with a sample-barcoded 5' primer and J-beta primers. Via MiXCR, TCRdb re-called the 5' RACE reads, giving one row per CDR3 protein. The sample records 700,000 to 950,000 distinct CDR3 sequences, roughly 60% being singletons. Sequenced material: blood. The receptor set was obtained from a man aged 25 to 45 in good health.

This clonotype came up a few times. The chain carries TRBV20-1 and TRBJ2-3; D unresolved. Germline CDR1 is DFQATT and CDR2 is SNEGSKA (reference sequence). The CDR3 is 16 residues long. Between the trimmed V and J ends, which lost 0 bases and 2 bases, there was a span of 15 bases. In DNA form, the CDR3 reads TGCAGTGCTAGAGATCGGGCGCAGCTTTTCACAGATACGCAGTATTTT. Translation: CSARDRAQLFTDTQYF.

The chain couples TRBV7-2 to TRBJ2-5, with D tentatively TRBD2 (5 bases). CDR1 and CDR2 (germline): SGHTA, FQGNSA. V was pared by 3 bases and J by 5 bases, with 13 bases between. This CDR3 is 14 amino acids long. The CDR3 bases are TGTGCCAGCAGCTTCGAGGGCCTTCGGGAGACCCAGTACTTC. Amino acids: CASSFEGLRETQYF.

This chain uses TRBV20-1 with TRBJ2-1; the D gene is possibly TRBD2 (6 bases). In germline, CDR1 is DFQATT, CDR2 SNEGSKA (reference sequence). V lost 0 bases, J lost 0 bases, and 15 bases lay in between. CDR3 length: 17 amino acids. The CDR3 reads CSARDLGAGSSYNEQFF. The CDR3, as DNA: TGCAGTGCTAGAGATCTAGGTGCGGGGAGCTCCTACAATGAGCAGTTCTTC.

The chain couples TRBV27 to TRBJ2-4; TRBD2 is a possible D gene (6 bases). The DNA end is more similar to TRBJ2-7, so the J call may be wrong. This CDR3 is built from 13 residues. The germline V gene has CDR1 MNHEY and CDR2 SMNVEV (reference sequence). The DNA of the CDR3 is TGTGCCAGCAGTTTTGGGGGGACCGACGAGCAGTACTTC. This gives the protein CASSFGGTDEQYF.

The chain links TRBV25-1 to TRBJ2-5, with D possibly matching TRBD1 (6 bases). TRBJ2-7 explains the end of the DNA better; the J call may be wrong. The CDR3 length is 12 residues. From germline, CDR1 is MGHDK and CDR2 SYGVNS. CDR3 sequence reads: CATIGGTYEQYF. As DNA, the CDR3 is TGTGCCACCATAGGGGGTACCTACGAGCAGTACTTC.

The chain joins TRBV27 to TRBJ1-2; D is perhaps TRBD1 (6 bases). The CDR3 totals 18 residues. The germline V gene encodes CDR1 MNHEY and CDR2 SMNVEV (reference sequence). Trimming left V 2 bases short and J 2 bases short, with 21 bases between. This CDR3 reads CASSLIGPGTPSNYGYTF. CDR3 coding DNA: TGTGCCAGCAGTTTAATAGGCCCCGGGACACCGAGCAACTATGGCTACACCTTC.

The chain uses TRBV7-9 and TRBJ2-3, with D perhaps matching TRBD2 (7 bases). V was cut by 5 bases and J by 2 bases, with 14 bases left in between. The CDR3 length is 15 residues. Germline V gene data show CDR1 as SEHNR and CDR2 as FQNEAQ (reference sequence). The CDR3 DNA reads TGTGCCAGCAGCCTGACGGGGGGCTTCACAGATACGCAGTATTTT. The encoded protein is CASSLTGGFTDTQYF.

The rearrangement links TRBV20-1 to TRBJ2-4; no clear D gene. V shed 2 bases and J shed 1 base, with 21 bases lying between them. Germline CDR1 reads DFQATT; CDR2 reads SNEGSKA (reference sequence). The CDR3 has 18 amino acids. The CDR3 protein is CSARRDGRSPGAKNIQYF. The CDR3 coding sequence is TGCAGTGCTAGAAGAGACGGAAGGAGCCCGGGTGCCAAAAACATTCAGTACTTC.

In its sample, this clonotype was seen many times. This rearrangement joins TRBV20-1 to TRBJ1-6; TRBD1 agrees at 9 bases. Looked up from germline, CDR1 is DFQATT and CDR2 is SNEGSKA (reference sequence). The CDR3 length is 15 residues. The V and J ends lost 1 base and 9 bases, in that order; junction bases with no gene match: 7. The CDR3 loop reads CSARVPLDRGSPLHF. Written as DNA, the CDR3 is TGCAGTGCTAGAGTTCCTTTGGACAGGGGTTCACCCCTCCACTTT.

The rearrangement links TRBV6-1 to TRBJ2-7; unclear D gene. V shed 3 bases and J shed 3 bases, with 9 bases lying between them. The CDR3 length is 13 residues. The germline V gene has CDR1 MNHNS and CDR2 SASEGT. The CDR3 spells CASSEGSFYEQYF. DNA of the CDR3: TGTGCCAGCAGTGAGGGGTCGTTCTACGAGCAGTACTTC.

The chain couples TRBV12-3 or TRBV12-4 to TRBJ1-6; 9 bases are a match to TRBD1. This CDR3 is 14 amino acids long. V was clipped by 5 bases and J by 6 bases; unmatched bases: 2. Here the CDR3 reads CASSQTGGNSPLHF. CDR3 nucleotide sequence: TGTGCCAGCAGTCAGACAGGGGGTAATTCACCCCTCCACTTT.

V gene TRBV25-1 combines with J gene TRBJ1-2; D might be TRBD1 (5 bases). The length of the CDR3 is 12 residues. The V and J ends lost 3 bases and 6 bases respectively, with 8 bases between them. CDR1 and CDR2 from the germline V gene are MGHDK and SYGVNS. CDR3 bases: TGTGCCAGCAGTGAGACAGTCCATGGCTACACCTTC. This sequence encodes CASSETVHGYTF.

The chain is built from TRBV20-1 and TRBJ2-5; 8 nucleotides align to TRBD1. The DNA end is a closer match to TRBJ2-7, so the J assignment may be wrong. The V gene's germline CDR1 is DFQATT and CDR2 SNEGSKA (reference sequence). The CDR3 is made up of 13 amino acids. The CDR3 DNA is TGCAGTGCGCGCGGTGGACAGGGTCTCGAGCAGTACTTC. The encoded protein is CSARGGQGLEQYF.

The chain is built from TRBV6-6 and TRBJ2-4; 7 bases fit TRBD1. In germline, CDR1 is MNHNY, CDR2 SVGAGI (reference sequence). The junction had 2 bases not matched to a gene; V was cut back by 8 bases and J by 4 bases. The CDR3 loop spans 12 amino acids. The CDR3 region is CASQQGKNIQYF. The CDR3 DNA reads as TGTGCCAGCCAACAGGGGAAAAACATTCAGTACTTC.

The chain couples TRBV10-3 to TRBJ1-1, with D possibly matching TRBD1 (5 bases). This CDR3 has 14 residues. The germline gives CDR1 ENHRY, CDR2 SYGVKD. Deletions cut 4 bases from V and 7 bases from J, with 16 bases between. The CDR3 bases are TGTGCCATCAGTGTAGGCCGGGACGGCGATGAAGCTTTCTTT. As protein: CAISVGRDGDEAFF.

CDR3 DNA sequence: TGCAGTGCTACATCCACGACTAGCGGTACAGATACGCAGTATTTT. Translated: CSATSTTSGTDTQYF. The rearrangement joins TRBV20-1 to TRBJ2-3, with 9 bases that match TRBD2. CDR1 is DFQATT and CDR2 is SNEGSKA in the germline V gene (reference sequence). The CDR3 runs to 15 residues. The V gene end was trimmed by 4 bases and the J gene end by 3 bases; junction bases not matched to a gene: 8.

This chain joins TRBV7-2 and TRBJ1-1, with D perhaps TRBD1 (6 bases). This CDR3 has 13 amino acids. Per germline, CDR1 SGHTA and CDR2 FQGNSA. V lost 10 bases and J lost 3, with 15 bases in between. This CDR3 reads CANLQGSDTEAFF. DNA of the CDR3: TGTGCCAATCTCCAGGGGTCGGACACTGAAGCTTTCTTT.

The chain uses TRBV6-6 and TRBJ2-2; 8 bases fit TRBD2. This CDR3 has 15 amino acids. The V gene's germline CDR1 is MNHNY and CDR2 SVGAGI (reference sequence). The junction had 7 bases not matched to a gene; V was cut back by 4 bases and J by 6 bases. The CDR3 region is CASSSGTRTAGELFF. The CDR3 nucleotides read TGTGCCAGCAGTTCTGGGACTAGAACAGCCGGGGAGCTGTTTTTT.

This sequence joins TRBV2 and TRBJ1-5, with D unresolved. Germline lookup yields CDR1 SNHLY and CDR2 FYNNEI. Deletions cut 6 bases from V and 3 bases from J, with 6 bases between. The CDR3 is 12 residues long. The CDR3 is CASSRANQPQHF. As DNA, the CDR3 is TGTGCCAGCAGCAGAGCCAATCAGCCCCAGCATTTT.

The chain carries TRBV15 and TRBJ2-6; either TRBD1 or TRBD2 may fit D (5 bases each). V gave up 6 bases and J gave up 2 bases, with 14 bases separating them. CDR3 size: 16 residues. CDR1 is LNHNV and CDR2 is YYDKDF in the germline V gene (reference sequence). The CDR3 loop is CATRSTRDPGANVLTF. The DNA of the CDR3 is TGTGCCACCAGAAGCACAAGGGACCCTGGGGCCAACGTCCTGACTTTC.

V is TRBV20-1 and J is TRBJ2-7; the match to TRBD1 covers 8 bases. CDR1 is DFQATT and CDR2 is SNEGSKA in the germline V gene (reference sequence). Trimming took 0 bases from V and 0 from J; bases not matched to a gene: 7. The CDR3 totals 16 residues. This CDR3 reads CSARDGQGSGSYEQYF. DNA for the CDR3: TGCAGTGCTAGAGATGGACAGGGTTCTGGCTCCTACGAGCAGTACTTC.

The chain combines TRBV15 with TRBJ2-3; D might be TRBD1 (6 bases). Germline V gives CDR1 LNHNV, CDR2 YYDKDF (reference sequence). Deletions cut 1 base from V and 2 bases from J, with 10 bases between. The CDR3 runs to 15 residues. CDR3 sequence (DNA): TGTGCCACCAGCAGAGGACAGGTTAACACAGATACGCAGTATTTT. Amino acid sequence: CATSRGQVNTDTQYF.

The chain couples TRBV7-6 to TRBJ1-4; unclear D gene. This CDR3 comprises 14 residues. The germline V and J ends were trimmed by 3 bases and 8 bases, with 13 bases remaining between them. Germline V gene sequence: CDR1 SGHVS, CDR2 FNYEAQ. Written as DNA, the CDR3 is TGTGCCAGCAGCTTGTCCGACATAGGGGAAAAACTGTTTTTT. Its protein is CASSLSDIGEKLFF.

The V call is TRBV20-1, the J call TRBJ2-1; D call uncertain. The CDR3 has 16 residues. V lost 1 base to trimming and J lost 0 bases, with 13 bases between them. Germline CDR1 is DFQATT and CDR2 is SNEGSKA (reference sequence). In DNA, the CDR3 is TGCAGTGCTAGAGTCTTTAGCTGGAGCTCCTACAATGAGCAGTTCTTC. It codes for CSARVFSWSSYNEQFF.

The chain couples TRBV6-5 to TRBJ2-5; no reliable D call. The CDR3 sequence is 13 residues long. V was shortened by 1 base and J by 3 bases, with 6 bases between the two germline ends. From germline, CDR1 is MNHEY and CDR2 SVGAGI. For the CDR3, the DNA is TGTGCCAGCAGTTACTTCCAAGAAGAGACCCAGTACTTC. Translating gives CASSYFQEETQYF.

CDR3 region: CASSYSDSSYGYTF. The DNA for the CDR3 is TGTGCCAGCAGTTACTCCGACAGCTCCTATGGCTACACCTTC. The chain is built from TRBV6-6 and TRBJ1-2, with D perhaps matching TRBD1 (5 bases). The CDR3 has 14 residues. The germline V and J ends were trimmed by 0 bases and 4 bases, with 9 bases remaining between them. CDR1 and CDR2 (germline): MNHNY, SVGAGI (reference sequence).

The J gene is TRBJ2-4, the V gene TRBV5-1; 7 bases agree with TRBD1. The DNA end is a closer match to TRBJ2-7, so the J assignment may be wrong. CDR1 SGHRS and CDR2 YFSETQ come from the germline V gene. The CDR3 is 16 residues long. The CDR3 region has the DNA TGCGCCAGCAGCTTGGGTGTGACAGGGTCTTCCTACGAGCAGTACTTC. Amino acids: CASSLGVTGSSYEQYF.